This record covers a single T cell receptor beta chain. Its antigen is as yet unknown. The record originates from a study of OX40 agonist ivuxolimab in advanced cancers. Study information: Ivuxolimab is a fully human IgG2 antibody that activates OX40 (CD134). Previous treatment with anti-PD-1, anti-PD-L1 or anti-CTLA-4 therapy was allowed; about 44% had received some. Study-level results: At doses 0.1 to 3.0 mg/kg, CD4+ and CD8+ clones expanded.

TCRdb's table, derived via immunoSEQ multiplex PCR, lists solely in-frame clones and lacks some. The profile shows some 74,000 clones, roughly 90% of them singletons. On cycle 4 day 1 and cycle 7 day 1, as well as at baseline, blood was sampled. Looked up from germline, CDR1 is SGHDN and CDR2 is FVKESK. The CDR3 sequence is 13 residues long. With 0 bases removed from V and 8 bases from J, the gap between germline ends came to 9 bases. This clonotype was obtained from an adult with an advanced solid tumor such as melanoma, head and neck, liver or kidney cancer. The chain carries TRBV14 and TRBJ2-3; D possibly corresponds to TRBD2 (5 bases). The input for sequencing was CD4+ or CD8+ T cells sorted from blood, taken in a trial of the OX40 agonist ivuxolimab. CDR3 region: CASSQDLAGTQYF. The CDR3 region has the DNA TGTGCCAGCAGCCAAGATCTAGCCGGTACGCAGTATTTT.